This T cell receptor beta chain appears in the sequencing data of a study of cytomegalovirus exposure and HLA in healthy donors. Study overall: Roughly 86 million unique TCRs from HLA-typed donors made up an early data release. Around 81% of around 390 genotyped donors fell in the Caucasian-associated ancestry cluster. Study-level results: Most TCR beta V segments were productive about 90% or about 30% of the time in an earlier analysis.

A word on this clone: Antigen: not known.

Researchers ran the PCR with 60 Vbeta and 13 Jbeta primers. Sequenced by immunoSEQ multiplex PCR; TCRdb stores in-frame clones only, minus some. Here the sample spans approximately 160,000 clones, around three quarters being singletons. Sequences were obtained from PBMCs. This TCR was recovered from a middle-aged woman in good health and CMV-seronegative.

The CDR3 region has the DNA TGTGCCAGCAGCCGCGGGGGGGCCAACGTCCTGACTTTC. Translated: CASSRGGANVLTF. The V gene is TRBV6-5, the J gene TRBJ2-6; maybe TRBD2 (5 bases). The CDR3 consists of 13 residues. From germline, CDR1 is MNHEY and CDR2 SVGAGI. V lost 6 bases and J lost 4, with 7 bases in between.